The 11 T cell receptor beta chains below come from one sample, sequenced in a study of molecular identifiers for immune sequencing clone quantification. TCRdb passed the PCR reads through MiXCR, listing each CDR3 protein once. Here the sample spans about 640,000 distinct CDR3 sequences, 20% being singletons. The material sequenced was naive CD8+ T cells from blood, with Jurkat cell RNA spiked in. Documented subset: FACS-sorted CD8+CD4-CCR7+CD45RA+ naive T cells. Receptor source: a human donor in good health. Some libraries in this study had Jurkat cell RNA spiked in.

This clonotype showed up just a few times. The genes are TRBV19 and TRBJ1-4; D is unresolved. There are 14 residues in the CDR3. V gave up 7 bases and J gave up 7 bases, with 16 bases separating them. The germline gives CDR1 LNHDA, CDR2 SQIVND (reference sequence). The DNA of the CDR3 is TGTGCCAGTAAACGGAGCCCCACTGGTGAAAAACTGTTTTTT. This codes for CASKRSPTGEKLFF.

V and J are TRBV13 and TRBJ1-1; perhaps TRBD1 as D (5 bases). With 5 bases removed from V and 1 base from J, the gap between germline ends came to 14 bases. This CDR3 region has 15 residues. Looked up from germline, CDR1 is PRHDT and CDR2 is FYEKMQ (reference sequence). CDR3 region: CASSQQGVGNTEAFF. CDR3 coding DNA: TGTGCCAGCAGCCAGCAGGGTGTGGGGAACACTGAAGCTTTCTTT.

The table lists this clonotype with a few counts. Written as DNA, the CDR3 is TGTGCCAGCAGTCTGGGACAGGGGACCACTTCTGAGCAGTACTTC. Encoded protein: CASSLGQGTTSEQYF. The chain has TRBV12-3 or TRBV12-4 and TRBJ2-7; TRBD1 agrees at 10 bases. Trimming took 5 bases from V and 7 from J; bases not matched to a gene: 11. CDR3 length equals 15 residues.

The CDR3 region is CASGSTGGWYGYTF. Here the CDR3 DNA reads TGTGCCAGCGGATCAACAGGGGGCTGGTATGGCTACACCTTC. The chain links TRBV27 to TRBJ1-2, with TRBD1 matching over 9 bases. This CDR3 region has 14 residues. The germline gives CDR1 MNHEY, CDR2 SMNVEV (reference sequence). After removal of 8 bases from V and 5 bases from J, the junction contained 9 bases not matched to a gene.

Ten or more counts support this clonotype. This rearrangement joins TRBV2 to TRBJ2-7, with 8 bases fitting TRBD1. The germline V gene has CDR1 SNHLY and CDR2 FYNNEI. This CDR3 has 12 residues. V dropped 10 bases and J dropped 4; count of bases not matched to a gene: 6. CDR3 in DNA: TGTGCCACATACGACAGGGGTTACGAGCAGTACTTC. It is translated as CATYDRGYEQYF.

In this sample, this clonotype turned up many times. The chain combines TRBV4-1 with TRBJ2-3; possible D gene TRBD2, 5 bases. V was cut by 4 bases and J by 1 base, with 12 bases left in between. The CDR3 sequence is 15 residues long. The germline V gene encodes CDR1 MGHRA and CDR2 YSYEKL. CDR3 nucleotide sequence: TGCGCCAGCAGCCCGGACCGGGGTGGCACAGATACGCAGTATTTT. Encoded protein: CASSPDRGGTDTQYF.

The V and J genes are TRBV4-1 and TRBJ2-7; no clear D. This CDR3 has 15 residues. The V end lost 6 bases, the J end lost 3 bases, and 18 bases lay between the germline ends. The germline CDR1 and CDR2 sequences are MGHRA and YSYEKL. The CDR3 loop reads CASSPKYSLGYEQYF. CDR3 in DNA: TGCGCCAGCAGTCCAAAGTACTCGCTCGGCTACGAGCAGTACTTC.

The CDR3 bases are TGTGCCAGCAGCACCCAGATTCCGTTCGCGAACACCGGGGAGCTGTTTTTT. It translates to CASSTQIPFANTGELFF. The chain employs TRBV11-2 and TRBJ2-2; D is unclear. This CDR3 spans 17 amino acids. Trimming removed 5 bases at V and 0 bases at J, with 16 bases between. Germline assignment: CDR1 SGHAT and CDR2 FQNNGV.

Remarks on this clonotype: This may be a read error: a much more frequent sequence differs by one nucleotide. This CDR3 reads CASKEDATNEKLFF. The CDR3 DNA reads TGTGCCAGCAAAGAGGATGCAACTAATGAAAAACTGTTTTTT. The gene calls are TRBV2 and TRBJ1-4, with D hard to call. Germline values: CDR1 SNHLY, CDR2 FYNNEI. V shed 7 bases and J shed 0 bases, with 9 bases lying between them. The CDR3 totals 14 residues.

This clonotype was seen a few times. The rearrangement uses TRBV4-3 and TRBJ2-3; 8 bases agree with TRBD2. This CDR3 contains 16 residues. Trimming cost V 2 bases and J 0 bases; bases outside gene matches: 4. Looked up from germline, CDR1 is LGHNA and CDR2 is YSLEER. This CDR3 reads CASSQSPGGSTDTQYF. The CDR3 DNA reads TGCGCCAGCAGCCAAAGTCCGGGAGGGAGCACAGATACGCAGTATTTT.

In its sample, this clonotype was seen once. One junction end disagrees with the germline gene, perhaps due to a read error. V is TRBV7-9 and J is TRBJ1-2; D is perhaps TRBD1 (5 bases). CDR1 is SEHNR, CDR2 FQNEAQ, per germline (reference sequence). CDR3 size: 15 residues. The CDR3 DNA sequence: TGTGCCAGCAGCGTAGCAGGGTTTCCAAACTATGGCTACACCTTC. It yields the protein CASSVAGFPNYGYTF.